These T cell receptor beta chains were read from a single sample in a study of blood T cell repertoires in COVID-19. Data came from immunoSEQ multiplex PCR; TCRdb stores just in-frame clones and leaves some out. The sample includes 300,000 to 350,000 clones, about nine tenths of them seen just once. The sample was peripheral blood. The source is a man younger than 45 with COVID-19, enrolled during active disease. Both conserved end residues are part of each CDR3. Each record gives: CDR3 protein, CDR3 DNA, J gene, D gene, clone size, V gene. D genes are given only for firm matches. The size field is filled for only some rows; it gives once, few, many or a size class.

CDR3: CAIRSLLSQDRGRGGELFF; DNA: TGTGCCATCAGAAGTCTTTTATCCCAGGACAGGGGGCGAGGCGGGGAGCTGTTTTTT; J: TRBJ2-2; D: TRBD1; size: -; V: TRBV10-3
CDR3: CASSPIAVRGSNEKLFF; DNA: TGTGCCAGCTCACCCATTGCTGTAAGGGGGTCTAATGAAAAACTGTTTTTT; J: TRBJ1-4; D: -; size: once; V: TRBV18
CDR3: CASRRLAGGRETQYF; DNA: TGTGCCAGCAGGCGACTAGCGGGAGGCAGAGAGACCCAGTACTTC; J: TRBJ2-5; D: TRBD2; size: -; V: TRBV28
CDR3: CASSLGEGIGQPQHF; DNA: TGTGCCAGCAGCTTAGGCGAGGGTATCGGTCAGCCCCAGCATTTT; J: TRBJ1-5; D: -; size: -; V: TRBV7-2
CDR3: CASSPGDANYGYTF; DNA: TGTGCCAGCAGCCCAGGGGACGCAAACTATGGCTACACCTTC; J: TRBJ1-2; D: -; size: -; V: TRBV9
CDR3: CASSSQGYTEAFF; DNA: TGTGCCAGCAGTTCACAGGGGTACACTGAAGCTTTCTTT; J: TRBJ1-1; D: TRBD1; size: -; V: TRBV6-2/TRBV6-3
CDR3: CATSGAGTGDHYGTQYF; DNA: TGTGCCACCAGCGGTGCCGGGACAGGGGACCACTATGGTACGCAGTATTTT; J: TRBJ2-3; D: TRBD1; size: -; V: TRBV24-1
CDR3: CSVVQPPDNEQFF; DNA: TGCAGCGTAGTACAGCCGCCAGACAATGAGCAGTTCTTC; J: TRBJ2-1; D: -; size: -; V: TRBV29-1
CDR3: CASSSFRRQKNTGELFF; DNA: TGCGCCAGCAGCTCGTTCCGAAGACAAAAGAACACCGGGGAGCTGTTTTTT; J: TRBJ2-2; D: -; size: -; V: TRBV5-1
CDR3: CATYKSGQETQYF; DNA: TGTGCCACCTACAAATCAGGGCAAGAGACCCAGTACTTC; J: TRBJ2-5; D: -; size: -; V: TRBV15
CDR3: CASSQGVRTTSQETQYF; DNA: TGCGCCAGCAGCCAAGGAGTGAGAACTACGAGCCAAGAGACCCAGTACTTC; J: TRBJ2-5; D: -; size: -; V: TRBV4-1
CDR3: CASSGPGQGYNEQFF; DNA: TGTGCCAGCAGCGGCCCGGGACAGGGCTACAATGAGCAGTTCTTC; J: TRBJ2-1; D: TRBD1; size: once; V: TRBV9
CDR3: CASSLGLAGIQETQYF; DNA: TGTGCCAGCAGCTTGGGACTAGCGGGGATTCAAGAGACCCAGTACTTC; J: TRBJ2-5; D: TRBD2; size: once; V: TRBV5-4
CDR3: CASSQQGHSGNTIYF; DNA: TGTGCCAGCTCACAACAGGGCCACTCTGGAAACACCATATATTTT; J: TRBJ1-3; D: -; size: -; V: TRBV18
CDR3: CASSLGIGQPYEQYF; DNA: TGCGCCAGCAGCCTCGGTATTGGGCAGCCCTACGAGCAGTACTTC; J: TRBJ2-7; D: -; size: -; V: TRBV4-3
CDR3: CASSVATPSGRWADTQYF; DNA: TGTGCCAGCAGCGTAGCTACGCCTAGCGGGAGGTGGGCAGATACGCAGTATTTT; J: TRBJ2-3; D: TRBD2; size: -; V: TRBV9
CDR3: CASALQGASYEQYF; DNA: TGTGCCAGCGCGCTACAGGGGGCCTCCTACGAGCAGTACTTC; J: TRBJ2-7; D: TRBD1; size: once; V: TRBV7-8
CDR3: CASSWRSSYEQYF; DNA: TGTGCCAGCAGTTGGAGGAGCTCCTACGAGCAGTACTTC; J: TRBJ2-7; D: -; size: -; V: TRBV28
CDR3: CASSLAGTSTDTQYF; DNA: TGCGCCAGCAGCTTGGCCGGGACAAGCACAGATACGCAGTATTTT; J: TRBJ2-3; D: -; size: -; V: TRBV5-1
CDR3: CASRGVSGNTIYF; DNA: TGTGCCAGCCGGGGGGTCTCTGGAAACACCATATATTTT; J: TRBJ1-3; D: -; size: -; V: TRBV2
CDR3: CASSPGGRGMNTEAFF; DNA: TGTGCCAGCAGCCCGGGGGGGCGAGGTATGAACACTGAAGCTTTCTTT; J: TRBJ1-1; D: -; size: -; V: TRBV11-3
CDR3: CASSPIVTGSYGYTF; DNA: TGTGCCAGCAGTCCTATAGTTACAGGGTCCTATGGCTACACCTTC; J: TRBJ1-2; D: -; size: -; V: TRBV27
CDR3: CASTVQGGYEQYF; DNA: TGTGCCAGCACGGTACAGGGAGGGTACGAGCAGTACTTC; J: TRBJ2-7; D: -; size: -; V: TRBV28